Sequencing of this T cell receptor (beta chain) was carried out in a study of CD8 T cells in Susac syndrome. The CDR3 is made up of 16 amino acids. Germline V gene lookup returns CDR1 MNHEY and CDR2 SMNVEV (reference sequence). The germline V and J ends were trimmed by 4 bases and 11 bases, with 24 bases remaining between them. Reverse transcription used roughly 0.45 to 1 ug RNA and random hexamers. The immunoSEQ assay covered 54 Vbeta and 13 Jbeta segments for CDR3. From the immunoSEQ multiplex PCR reads, TCRdb called clonotypes with MiXCR, one entry per CDR3 protein. The data contain a few hundred thousand distinct CDR3 sequences, 89% of them seen just once; the ten biggest clones take up around 0.18%. Sequencing of TCR beta was performed on blood CD8+ T cells and on blood CD4+ T cells. In the multiple sclerosis control group, patients were treatment-naive and had stable or active relapsing-remitting disease.

Sequencing was performed on CD8+ T cells from PBMCs. The chain employs TRBV27 and TRBJ2-1; D call uncertain. The clonotype originates from a human donor with multiple sclerosis. Written as DNA, the CDR3 is TGTGCCAGCAGTTCCCCCCTCAGGAAAGCCCCTTTTCAGCAGTTCTTC. Translation gives CASSSPLRKAPFQQFF.